This T cell receptor (beta chain) was captured in a study of blood T cell repertoires in COVID-19. Background on the study: Acute and convalescent COVID-19 samples came from the United States, Italy and Spain.

The CDR3 is 15 residues long, counting both termini. Here immunoSEQ multiplex PCR was the method, and the copy in TCRdb shows in-frame clones only, minus some. Of about 360,000 clones detected, 75% to 90% appear once; the ten largest clones hold roughly 7.1%. Seattle participants joined during active infection and were tracked over time. As concerns this clone: The DNA is left out, because the CDR3 cannot be placed on it with certainty; the CDR3 is given as TCRdb lists it.

The receptor was isolated from a woman aged 60-70 years with COVID-19, enrolled during active disease. V gene TRBV21-1 combines with J gene TRBJ2-3; the table's D call TRBD1 went unverified against the DNA. TRBV21-1 is classified as a pseudogene. Sequences were obtained from peripheral blood. CDR3 protein: CASSKWGSGADTQYF.